These T cell receptor beta chains were read from a single sample in a study of Tregs in tolerant kidney transplant recipients. No antigens are known for them. Sequencing was performed with immunoSEQ multiplex PCR; in TCRdb, only in-frame clones are kept and a portion is missing. The sample includes 35,000 to 50,000 clones, nearly 97% of them seen just once. The source material was Tregs from blood cultured with allogeneic cells. All receptors derive from a human donor in good health. Both conserved end residues are trimmed from each CDR3. Some rows have no size entry. The others give once, few or many, or a class for an expanded clone.

V gene,clone size,CDR3 protein
TRBV6-1,.,ASNVLSSNSPLH
TRBV19,.,ASSPNRGLGEKLF
TRBV5-1,.,ASSSRAQGGYT
TRBV7-2,.,ASSSPRGGAYNEQF
TRBV6-6,.,ASSYDGRSGNTIY
TRBV6-1,.,ASRRTGGGEKLF
TRBV6-1,.,ASRGLAGGTDTQY
TRBV6-1,.,ASIGQGANTGELF
TRBV5-4,.,ASSLTPGDSSYNEQF
TRBV7-8,.,ASRKWTGAPYEQY
TRBV30,.,AWSMGPWNSPLH
TRBV10-2,.,ASSNRVAGPPYEQY
TRBV2,.,ASTRGAGELF
TRBV11-2,.,ASSLDPYYNEQF
TRBV5-4,.,ASSSQLQETQY
TRBV18,.,ASSPTAGSDTQY
TRBV25-1,.,ASSLAGNQPQH
TRBV9,.,ASSVGGAQITDTQY
TRBV7-9,.,ASSPSYVGAGPTYEQY
TRBV11-1,.,ASSFYRGSGELF
TRBV2,.,APQGAGGTEAF
TRBV30,once,AWSVPVGGSPLH
TRBV12-5,.,ASGFLDSQGNQPQH
TRBV5-1,.,ASSPRTGGGGNTIY